A selection of T cell receptor beta chains follows, all from one sample in a study of T-cell reconstitution after alpha-beta-depleted transplantation in children. TCRdb re-called the PCR reads with MiXCR, one entry per CDR3 protein. The sample lists hundreds of thousands of distinct CDR3 sequences, roughly 17% occurring once. Sequencing was performed on PBMCs from the stem cell graft donor, taken from the stem cell graft. These receptors were taken from a human donor who donated a stem cell graft to a child with acute myeloid leukemia. Both conserved end residues are part of each CDR3. A D gene is named only where the DNA matches it firmly. Where a row states a size, it is once, few, many or the class of an expanded clone; other rows omit it.

D,J,size,V,length,DNA,CDR3
TRBD1,TRBJ1-2,few,TRBV6-1,15,TGTGCCAGCAGTCCCCCGGGAGGGGGCACCTATGGCTACACCTTC,CASSPPGGGTYGYTF
TRBD2,TRBJ2-1,few,TRBV4-1,15,TGCGCCAGCAGTCAACTAGCGGAGGGTTACAATGAGCAGTTCTTC,CASSQLAEGYNEQFF
TRBD1,TRBJ1-5,.,TRBV12-3/TRBV12-4,16,TGTGCCAGCAGTTCATCACAGGGGGCTCGGGGTCGGCCCCAGCATTTT,CASSSSQGARGRPQHF
TRBD2,TRBJ2-1,many,TRBV20-1,14,TGCAGTGCACCGCTAGCGGGGGGGCCGCATGAGCAGTTCTTC,CSAPLAGGPHEQFF
.,TRBJ2-1,.,TRBV20-1,16,TGCAGTGCTAGGCACCTACTGATTAGCTCCTACAATGAGCAGTTCTTC,CSARHLLISSYNEQFF
.,TRBJ2-4,few,TRBV24-1,13,TGTGCCACCAGTGATTCCAGGGGAAACATTCAGTACTTC,CATSDSRGNIQYF
.,TRBJ2-7,.,TRBV20-1,15,TGCAGTGCTACCCCAGGAGTAAGGAGCTCCTACGAGCAGTACTTC,CSATPGVRSSYEQYF
.,TRBJ2-2,many,TRBV5-5,13,TGTGCCAGCAGCAGAGAGAACACCGGGGAGCTGTTTTTT,CASSRENTGELFF
TRBD1,TRBJ2-3,.,TRBV7-9,14,TGTGCCAGCAGCTTGGACAGGCCCGCAGATACGCAGTATTTT,CASSLDRPADTQYF
.,TRBJ1-2,.,TRBV5-1,16,TGCGCCAGCAGCTTGGATGGGGCAGAACCCTACCATGGCTACACCTTC,CASSLDGAEPYHGYTF
.,TRBJ1-1,many,TRBV20-1,14,TGCAGTGCCCCGATGGTAGGCGTGAACACTGAAGCTTTCTTT,CSAPMVGVNTEAFF
.,TRBJ2-1,few,TRBV7-3,14,TGTGCCAGCAGCACCCAGGGAGACTACAATGAGCAGTTCTTC,CASSTQGDYNEQFF
TRBD1,TRBJ2-7,many,TRBV15,17,TGTGCCACCAGCAGCAACACTAGGACAGGTAAAATTATGGAGCAGTACTTC,CATSSNTRTGKIMEQYF
.,TRBJ2-7,many,TRBV6-2/TRBV6-3,14,TGTGCCAGCAGTTACCTGTCGACAGCCTACGAGCAGTACTTC,CASSYLSTAYEQYF
.,TRBJ1-5,few,TRBV27,15,TGTGCCAGCAGCTCCAGGGCCGGTACCAATCAGCCCCAGCATTTT,CASSSRAGTNQPQHF
TRBD2,TRBJ2-1,.,TRBV20-1,15,TGCAGTGCTAGAGACTGGCGGGGGGTCGAGAATGAGCAGTTCTTC,CSARDWRGVENEQFF
TRBD1,TRBJ2-7,.,TRBV7-3,16,TGTGCCAGCAGCCTCGGACGATCAGACAGGGGCCACGAGCAGTACTTC,CASSLGRSDRGHEQYF
.,TRBJ1-2,many,TRBV6-1,13,TGTGCCAGCGGTGTGGGGACGGAGTATGGCTACACCTTC,CASGVGTEYGYTF
.,TRBJ2-2,few,TRBV11-2,18,TGTGCCAGCAGCTATGGGACGGAGCAACATGATTACACCGGGGAGCTGTTTTTT,CASSYGTEQHDYTGELFF
TRBD2,TRBJ2-1,.,TRBV5-1,19,TGCGCCAGCAGCTTGAACGCGCTAGCGGGGGGGCCGGACTACAATGAGCAGTTCTTC,CASSLNALAGGPDYNEQFF
TRBD2,TRBJ2-5,many,TRBV7-2,14,TGTGCCAGCAGCTTTCCCGGACTAGAGGAGACCCAGTACTTC,CASSFPGLEETQYF
TRBD2,TRBJ2-3,.,TRBV7-8,20,TGTGCCAGCAGCTCCTTCCAGGGTAGCGGGGGGGCAATTAGCACAGATACGCAGTATTTT,CASSSFQGSGGAISTDTQYF
TRBD1,TRBJ1-2,many,TRBV29-1,15,TGCAGCGTTGAAGATTGGGACAGGGTCTTCTGGGGCTACACCTTC,CSVEDWDRVFWGYTF
TRBD1,TRBJ2-7,once,TRBV20-1,15,TGCAGTGCTAGAGATTTAGGACAGGGGGCATACGAGCAGTACTTC,CSARDLGQGAYEQYF
TRBD1,TRBJ1-6,many,TRBV6-5,14,TGTGCCAGCAGTTGGGACAGCTATAATTCACCCCTCCACTTT,CASSWDSYNSPLHF
TRBD1,TRBJ1-1,.,TRBV29-1,17,TGCAGCGTTGAAGGTGCCACAGGGGAGTGGGTGAACACTGAAGCTTTCTTT,CSVEGATGEWVNTEAFF
.,TRBJ2-3,few,TRBV7-8,14,TGTGCCAGCAGCTTAGTTCTAGCAACAGATACGCAGTATTTT,CASSLVLATDTQYF
.,TRBJ1-5,.,TRBV12-3/TRBV12-4,16,TGTGCCAGCACCCTTGGAGGGGCCGGGAGCAATCAGCCCCAGCATTTT,CASTLGGAGSNQPQHF
TRBD1,TRBJ1-1,few,TRBV7-2,15,TGTGCCAGCAGCTCCTGGGGGGGACAGGGAACTGAAGCTTTCTTT,CASSSWGGQGTEAFF
.,TRBJ2-5,.,TRBV10-3,13,TGTGCCATCAGTGAGCCCCCATCCGAGACCCAGTACTTC,CAISEPPSETQYF
.,TRBJ2-5,.,TRBV20-1,14,TGCAGTGCTTCAACGGGACTCCCGGGAGAGACCCAGTACTTC,CSASTGLPGETQYF
.,TRBJ1-1,many,TRBV4-2,11,TGTGCCGTTCAGACGGAGACTGAAGCTTTCTTT,CAVQTETEAFF
.,TRBJ1-1,.,TRBV7-9,14,TGTGCCAGCAGCTTAAGTTCCCCGGGGACTGAAGCTTTCTTT,CASSLSSPGTEAFF
.,TRBJ2-7,.,TRBV6-5,13,TGTGCCAGCAGTTACGACGCAGGAACCGGGCAGTACTTC,CASSYDAGTGQYF
TRBD2,TRBJ2-2,.,TRBV20-1,16,TGCAGTGCTAGAGGCAGCGGGGGGGTGGGCACCGGGGAGCTGTTTTTT,CSARGSGGVGTGELFF
.,TRBJ2-3,.,TRBV20-1,14,TGCAGTGCTAGAGATCGAGGTTGGACAGATACGCAGTATTTT,CSARDRGWTDTQYF
TRBD1,TRBJ2-1,many,TRBV6-5,16,TGTGCCAGCAGTTACGACAGGGGGAGCTCCTACAATGAGCAGTTCTTC,CASSYDRGSSYNEQFF
TRBD1,TRBJ2-1,many,TRBV24-1,16,TGTGCCACCAGTGACCCTACAGGGGAGAGGGACAATGAGCAGTTCTTC,CATSDPTGERDNEQFF
.,TRBJ1-1,many,TRBV29-1,15,TGCATCCCCAGATTAGCCGGGGGACCGGACACTGAAGCTTTCTTT,CIPRLAGGPDTEAFF
TRBD2,TRBJ2-1,many,TRBV20-1,13,TGCAGTGCTGCCGCTAGCGGGGGAATTGAGCAGTTCTTC,CSAAASGGIEQFF
.,TRBJ1-1,.,TRBV5-6,12,TGTGCCAGCAGCCGAGAGGACCGTGTAGCTTTCTTT,CASSREDRVAFF
TRBD1,TRBJ2-5,many,TRBV20-1,15,TGCAGTGCTACTCCCCGGGACAGGGCACAAGAGACCCAGTACTTC,CSATPRDRAQETQYF
TRBD1,TRBJ1-2,many,TRBV20-1,16,TGCAGTGCTAGTGCCAGGGGGTCCCTTACTAACTATGGCTACACCTTC,CSASARGSLTNYGYTF
.,TRBJ1-6,many,TRBV11-2,15,TGTGCCAGCAGCTTCACGGACAGCACGTATTCACCCCTCCACTTT,CASSFTDSTYSPLHF
.,TRBJ2-2,.,TRBV12-3/TRBV12-4,12,TGTGCCAGCAGTTTTATGGGGGGGGAGCTGTTTTTT,CASSFMGGELFF
.,TRBJ2-5,.,TRBV27,13,TGTGCCAGCAGTGCCCGCCCTCCAGAGACCCAGTACTTC,CASSARPPETQYF
.,TRBJ1-1,many,TRBV7-3,17,TGTGCCAGCAGCTTAATCCCCTCCGGGACGAGGCCCACTGAAGCTTTCTTT,CASSLIPSGTRPTEAFF
.,TRBJ2-3,.,TRBV5-1,15,TGCGCCAGCAGCGGGTGGGGGGGCGCGACAGATACGCAGTATTTT,CASSGWGGATDTQYF
TRBD1,TRBJ2-1,many,TRBV20-1,15,TGCAGTGCTCGTACTCCAGGGGGATACTACAATGAGCAGTTCTTC,CSARTPGGYYNEQFF
.,TRBJ2-7,.,TRBV29-1,11,TGCAGCGCCGAGCCCCCCTACGAGCAGTACTTC,CSAEPPYEQYF
.,TRBJ1-2,many,TRBV6-2/TRBV6-3,15,TGTGCCAGCAGTTACTCGATGCAGGGGCTTGATGGCTACACCTTC,CASSYSMQGLDGYTF
TRBD1,TRBJ2-7,.,TRBV20-1,14,TGCAGTGCTAGAACTCCGGGACAGGGCTACGAGCAGTACTTC,CSARTPGQGYEQYF
.,TRBJ2-5,many,TRBV20-1,14,TGCAGTGCTAGTATTCGACAGGTCCTGGAGACCCAGTACTTC,CSASIRQVLETQYF
.,TRBJ2-2,many,TRBV29-1,12,TGCAGCGCTGACGGGGTCGCCGGGGAGCTGTTTTTT,CSADGVAGELFF
.,TRBJ1-2,few,TRBV20-1,14,TGCAGTGCTAGAGAGCAGGGGCGCAACTATGGCTACACCTTC,CSAREQGRNYGYTF
.,TRBJ2-3,.,TRBV5-5,14,TGTGCCAGCAGCTTGAGCGTGCGTCAGGATACGCAGTATTTT,CASSLSVRQDTQYF
.,TRBJ2-3,few,TRBV5-1,15,TGCGCCAGCAGCCCCGGGGCGACGGGCACAGATACGCAGTATTTT,CASSPGATGTDTQYF
.,TRBJ1-3,many,TRBV29-1,14,TGCAGCGTTGAAACAGGGTGGGACGGAAACACCATATATTTT,CSVETGWDGNTIYF